A selection of T cell receptor beta chains follows, all from one sample in a study of blood T cell repertoires in COVID-19. TCRdb's copy holds only in-frame clones and misses some; the assay was immunoSEQ multiplex PCR. Among about 170,000 clones listed, over 65% were seen once. Specimen: peripheral blood. The receptors here all came from a man in his sixties with acute or convalescent COVID-19. Each CDR3 is given with its conserved first and last residue. A D gene is named only where the DNA matches it firmly. Clone size is given for some rows only: seen once, a few or many times, or a class if the clone is expanded.

D	V	J	size	CDR3	DNA
.	TRBV9	TRBJ2-7	.	CASSARRLAISYEQYF	TGTGCCAGCAGCGCACGGAGGCTAGCGATCTCCTACGAGCAGTACTTC
TRBD1	TRBV30	TRBJ1-1	once	CAWSQQGTTEAFF	TGTGCCTGGAGTCAACAGGGGACCACTGAAGCTTTCTTT
.	TRBV2	TRBJ2-5	few	CASSGTLREQETQYF	TGTGCCAGCAGTGGGACCTTGAGGGAGCAAGAGACCCAGTACTTC
TRBD1	TRBV28	TRBJ2-6	.	CASSSPVVDRGLTGANVLTF	TGTGCCAGCAGTTCCCCGGTCGTGGACAGGGGGCTAACTGGGGCCAACGTCCTGACTTTC
.	TRBV5-1	TRBJ2-3	.	CASSLRGRADTQYF	TGCGCCAGCAGCTTGAGGGGGAGAGCAGATACGCAGTATTTT
.	TRBV25-1	TRBJ2-2	.	CASSIDRGELFF	TGTGCCAGCAGTATAGACAGGGGGGAGCTGTTTTTT
TRBD2	TRBV5-4	TRBJ2-7	.	CASSLGGTYEQYF	TGTGCCAGCAGCCTCGGGGGGACCTACGAGCAGTACTTC
.	TRBV9	TRBJ1-3	once	CASSFDSSGNTIYF	TGTGCCAGCAGCTTCGACAGCTCTGGAAACACCATATATTTT
.	TRBV7-2	TRBJ2-7	.	CASSLNRGTYEQYF	TGTGCCAGCAGCTTAAACCGTGGCACCTACGAGCAGTACTTC
TRBD1	TRBV11-3	TRBJ2-5	.	CASSETPGQKTQYF	TGTGCCAGCAGCGAAACCCCGGGACAGAAGACCCAGTACTTC
.	TRBV4-3	TRBJ1-4	few	CASSLATNEKLFF	TGCGCCAGCAGCCTAGCAACTAATGAAAAACTGTTTTTT
.	TRBV30	TRBJ1-6	.	CAWSVGRGNSPLHF	TGTGCCTGGAGTGTTGGACGGGGAAATTCACCCCTCCACTTT
.	TRBV6-5	TRBJ2-2	once	CASSYRSDSYTGELFF	TGTGCCAGCAGTTACAGGTCGGACAGCTACACCGGGGAGCTGTTTTTT
.	TRBV4-2	TRBJ1-2	few	CASSQVGAGGYTF	TGTGCCAGCAGCCAAGTCGGTGCGGGAGGCTACACCTTC
TRBD1	TRBV12-3/TRBV12-4	TRBJ1-5	.	CASSPTGGQPQHF	TGTGCCAGCAGCCCCACAGGGGGTCAGCCCCAGCATTTT
TRBD2	TRBV20-1	TRBJ2-1	.	CSARVPGLAGGSYNEQFF	TGCAGTGCTCGTGTCCCGGGACTAGCGGGGGGGAGTTACAATGAGCAGTTCTTC
TRBD1	TRBV7-3	TRBJ2-7	.	CASRDRYYEQYF	TGTGCCAGCAGGGACAGGTACTACGAGCAGTACTTC
.	TRBV19	TRBJ1-1	few	CASSVQALNTEAFF	TGTGCCAGTAGTGTCCAGGCACTGAACACTGAAGCTTTCTTT
TRBD1	TRBV19	TRBJ2-5	.	CASSSTGSETQYF	TGTGCCAGTAGTTCGACAGGGTCGGAGACCCAGTACTTC
.	TRBV9	TRBJ2-7	.	CASSMDSHPLYEQYF	TGTGCCAGCAGCATGGACAGCCACCCCCTCTACGAGCAGTACTTC
TRBD1	TRBV9	TRBJ1-1	.	CASSGGQGDEAFF	TGTGCCAGCAGCGGGGGACAGGGTGATGAAGCTTTCTTT
TRBD1	TRBV5-4	TRBJ2-1	.	CASSFWTGGYNEQFF	TGTGCCAGCAGCTTTTGGACAGGGGGATACAATGAGCAGTTCTTC
.	TRBV14	TRBJ1-6	few	CASSLTASNSPLHF	TGTGCCAGCAGCTTGACAGCGAGTAATTCACCCCTCCACTTT
.	TRBV6-2/TRBV6-3	TRBJ2-1	.	CASTPEGSYNEQFF	TGTGCCAGCACCCCGGAGGGCTCTTACAATGAGCAGTTCTTC
.	TRBV5-1	TRBJ2-5	.	CASSLGVNQETQYF	TGCGCCAGCAGCTTAGGGGTGAATCAAGAGACCCAGTACTTC
TRBD2	TRBV3-1/TRBV3-2	TRBJ2-5	.	CASSPVGTSGETQYF	TGTGCCAGCAGCCCGGTGGGGACTAGCGGTGAGACCCAGTACTTC
TRBD2	TRBV9	TRBJ2-2	.	CASSPERGGVNTGELFF	TGTGCCAGCAGCCCCGAACGGGGGGGGGTGAACACCGGGGAGCTGTTTTTT
TRBD1	TRBV28	TRBJ1-5	.	CASTGTANQPQHF	TGTGCCAGCACCGGGACAGCAAATCAGCCCCAGCATTTT
TRBD1	TRBV27	TRBJ1-1	.	CASGLVQGGTEAFF	TGTGCCAGCGGCCTAGTACAGGGGGGGACTGAAGCTTTCTTT
.	TRBV5-1	TRBJ2-7	few	CASSLRPGSSYEQYF	TGCGCCAGCAGCTTGAGACCGGGGTCCTCCTACGAGCAGTACTTC
.	TRBV24-1	TRBJ1-5	.	CATSDSGVTRNQPQHF	TGTGCCACCAGTGATTCCGGGGTGACCCGTAATCAGCCCCAGCATTTT
TRBD1	TRBV19	TRBJ1-5	.	CASSQTGVPQHF	TGTGCCAGTAGCCAGACAGGGGTGCCCCAGCATTTT
.	TRBV18	TRBJ1-1	.	CASSPPQGSRNTEAFF	TGTGCCAGCTCACCCCCCCAGGGGAGTAGGAACACTGAAGCTTTCTTT
.	TRBV6-1	TRBJ1-1	.	CASSEFTGMNTEAFF	TGTGCCAGCAGTGAATTTACAGGGATGAACACTGAAGCTTTCTTT
.	TRBV9	TRBJ2-7	.	CASSVGIPTYEQYF	TGTGCCAGCAGCGTAGGAATACCTACCTACGAGCAGTACTTC
.	TRBV12-5	TRBJ1-3	.	CASGYGGNTIYF	TGTGCTAGTGGGTATGGGGGGAACACCATATATTTT
.	TRBV7-2	TRBJ2-7	.	CASSLKEGHEQYF	TGTGCCAGCAGCTTAAAGGAGGGGCACGAGCAGTACTTC
.	TRBV5-4	TRBJ2-3	once	CASSSTSTGRGTDTQYF	TGTGCCAGCAGCTCAACCTCAACAGGGAGGGGAACAGATACGCAGTATTTT
.	TRBV7-3	TRBJ2-2	.	CASSLGAGTGELFF	TGTGCCAGCAGCTTAGGGGCAGGGACCGGGGAGCTGTTTTTT
.	TRBV12-3/TRBV12-4	TRBJ1-1	.	CASSPGDTEAFF	TGTGCCAGCAGCCCCGGTGACACTGAAGCTTTCTTT
TRBD2	TRBV5-1	TRBJ2-7	.	CASSIGLAGSGSEQYF	TGCGCCAGCAGCATTGGACTAGCGGGGTCGGGGAGCGAGCAGTACTTC
TRBD1	TRBV24-1	TRBJ2-3	few	CATSGDRFTDTQYF	TGTGCCACCAGTGGGGACAGGTTCACAGATACGCAGTATTTT
.	TRBV6-1	TRBJ1-2	.	CASSDDRNYGYTF	TGTGCCAGCAGTGATGACAGAAACTATGGCTACACCTTC
TRBD1	TRBV5-4	TRBJ1-2	.	CASSLARDRGLYGYTF	TGTGCCAGCAGCTTGGCCAGGGACAGGGGGCTGTATGGCTACACCTTC
TRBD1	TRBV9	TRBJ1-1	.	CASSDTRDRGPRTEAFF	TGTGCCAGCAGCGACACCCGGGACAGGGGGCCGCGGACTGAAGCTTTCTTT
TRBD1	TRBV3-1/TRBV3-2	TRBJ1-2	.	CASSHPGQDNYGYTF	TGTGCCAGCAGCCACCCGGGACAGGATAACTATGGCTACACCTTC
.	TRBV29-1	TRBJ2-1	.	CSVESAGAYNEQFF	TGCAGCGTTGAATCAGCCGGAGCCTACAATGAGCAGTTCTTC
TRBD2	TRBV6-2/TRBV6-3	TRBJ2-1	.	CASSYEDSGASYNEQFF	TGTGCCAGCAGTTACGAAGATAGCGGGGCGTCCTACAATGAGCAGTTCTTC